This T cell receptor beta chain was captured in a study of blood T cell repertoires in COVID-19. The table came from immunoSEQ multiplex PCR; TCRdb's copy has only in-frame clones and leaves some out. The sample includes nearly 250,000 clones, more than 75% of them seen just once. The CDR3 spans 15 residues. The germline CDR1 and CDR2 sequences are MGHRA and YSYEKL. V was clipped by 5 bases and J by 9 bases, with 20 bases between them. The chain carries TRBV4-1 and TRBJ2-1; TRBD1 might be the D (7 bases). Sequencing was carried out using peripheral blood. This receptor was identified in a woman in her fifties or sixties who had recovered from COVID-19. Written as DNA, the CDR3 is TGCGCCAGCAGCACTCGGGACAGCGGAGGGTCTGAGCAGTTCTTC. This encodes CASSTRDSGGSEQFF.